This section outlines one T cell receptor (beta chain) sequence together with its context. This CDR3 region has 11 residues. CDR1 is SGHDN and CDR2 is FVKESK in the germline V gene. Trimming pared 4 bases from V and 10 bases from J, leaving 10 bases between. The method was immunoSEQ multiplex PCR; TCRdb's version includes in-frame clones alone and lacks a portion of them. The sample contains 55,000 to 80,000 clones, about 89% of which appear only once. The sample comes from a study of OX40 agonist ivuxolimab in advanced cancers. Study-level background: The patients got ivuxolimab, which is an agonistic anti-OX40 (CD134) antibody. The dose-escalation cohort was approximately 80% male, with a mean age of about 58 years, ranging about 20 to 79.

The starting material was CD4+ or CD8+ T cells sorted from blood, obtained in a trial of the OX40 agonist ivuxolimab. This chain joins TRBV14 and TRBJ1-1; D not certain. The clonotype comes from an adult with an advanced solid tumor such as melanoma, head and neck, liver or kidney cancer. CDR3 coding DNA: TGTGCCAGCAGCCCGGGCCGCGGAGCTTTCTTT. Translation gives CASSPGRGAFF. Complete variable domain (other parts from reference TRBV14 and TRBJ1-1): EAGVTQFPSHSVIEKGQTVTLRCDPISGHDNLYWYRRVMGKEIKFLLHFVKESKQDESGMPNNRFLAERTGGTYSTLKVQPAELEDSGVYFCASSPGRGAFFGQGTRLTVV.